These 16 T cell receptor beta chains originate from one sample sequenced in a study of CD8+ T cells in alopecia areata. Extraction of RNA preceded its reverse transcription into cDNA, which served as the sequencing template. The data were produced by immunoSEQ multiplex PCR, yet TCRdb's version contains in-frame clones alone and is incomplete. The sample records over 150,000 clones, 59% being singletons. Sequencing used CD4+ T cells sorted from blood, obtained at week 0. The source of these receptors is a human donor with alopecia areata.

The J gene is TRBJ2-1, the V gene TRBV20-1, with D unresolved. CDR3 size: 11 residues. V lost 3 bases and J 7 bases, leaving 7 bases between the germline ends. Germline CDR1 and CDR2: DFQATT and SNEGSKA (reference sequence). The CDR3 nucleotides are TGCAGTGCTAGTAGTCCGAATGAGCAGTTCTTC. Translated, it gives CSASSPNEQFF.

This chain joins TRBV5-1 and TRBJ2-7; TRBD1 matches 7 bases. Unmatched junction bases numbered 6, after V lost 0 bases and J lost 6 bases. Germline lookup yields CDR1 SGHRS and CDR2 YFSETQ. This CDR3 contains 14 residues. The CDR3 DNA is TGCGCCAGCAGCTTGGGACAGGGTATAAGCGAGCAGTACTTC. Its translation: CASSLGQGISEQYF.

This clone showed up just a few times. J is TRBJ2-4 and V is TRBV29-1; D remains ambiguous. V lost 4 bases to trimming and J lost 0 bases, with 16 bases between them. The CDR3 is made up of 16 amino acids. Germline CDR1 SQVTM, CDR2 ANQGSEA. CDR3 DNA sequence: TGCAGCGTTGCCGAAGGCTCTCAGTTAGCCAAAAACATTCAGTACTTC. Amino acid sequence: CSVAEGSQLAKNIQYF.

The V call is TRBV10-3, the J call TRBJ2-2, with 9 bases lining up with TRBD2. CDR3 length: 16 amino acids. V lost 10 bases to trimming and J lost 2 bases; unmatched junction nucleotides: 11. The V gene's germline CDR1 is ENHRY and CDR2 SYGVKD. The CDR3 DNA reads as TGTGCCACCCAGACTAGCGGCAACCTAAACACCGGGGAGCTGTTTTTT. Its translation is CATQTSGNLNTGELFF.

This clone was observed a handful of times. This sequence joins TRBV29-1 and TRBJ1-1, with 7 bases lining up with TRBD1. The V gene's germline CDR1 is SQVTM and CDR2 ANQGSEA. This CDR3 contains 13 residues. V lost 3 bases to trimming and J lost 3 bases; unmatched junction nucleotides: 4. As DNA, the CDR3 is TGCAGCGTTGATTTCAGGGGGGACACTGAAGCTTTCTTT. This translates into CSVDFRGDTEAFF.

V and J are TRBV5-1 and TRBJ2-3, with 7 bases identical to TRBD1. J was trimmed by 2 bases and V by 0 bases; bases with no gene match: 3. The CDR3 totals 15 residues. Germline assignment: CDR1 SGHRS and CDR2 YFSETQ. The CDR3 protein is CASSLGQGDTDTQYF. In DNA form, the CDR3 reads TGCGCCAGCAGCTTGGGGCAGGGGGACACAGATACGCAGTATTTT.

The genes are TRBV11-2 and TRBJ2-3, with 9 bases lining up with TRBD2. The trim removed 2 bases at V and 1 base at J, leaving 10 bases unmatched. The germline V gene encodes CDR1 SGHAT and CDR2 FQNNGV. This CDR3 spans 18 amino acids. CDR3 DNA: TGTGCCAGCAGCTTAAATAGCGGGGGCCGCGGAGGCACAGATACGCAGTATTTT. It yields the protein CASSLNSGGRGGTDTQYF.

CDR3 DNA sequence: TGCAGCGTTGGGGGACAGGGGCAACTCAATGAGCAGTTCTTC. Its translation: CSVGGQGQLNEQFF. J is TRBJ2-1 and V is TRBV29-1; TRBD1 aligns across 10 bases. The CDR3 sequence is 14 residues long. The V gene end was trimmed by 4 bases and the J gene end by 6 bases; junction bases not matched to a gene: 6. CDR1 is SQVTM, CDR2 ANQGSEA, per germline.

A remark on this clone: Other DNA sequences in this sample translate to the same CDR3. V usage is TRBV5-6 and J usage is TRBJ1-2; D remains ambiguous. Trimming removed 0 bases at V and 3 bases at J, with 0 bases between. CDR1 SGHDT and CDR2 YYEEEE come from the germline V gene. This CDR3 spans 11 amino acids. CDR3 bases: TGTGCCAGCAGCTTGGACTATGGCTACACCTTC. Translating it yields CASSLDYGYTF.

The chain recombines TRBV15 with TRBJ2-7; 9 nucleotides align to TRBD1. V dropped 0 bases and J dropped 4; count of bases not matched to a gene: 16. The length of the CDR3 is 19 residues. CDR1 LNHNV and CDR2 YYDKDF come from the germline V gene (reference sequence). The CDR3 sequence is CATSRELSHGTGLFYEQYF. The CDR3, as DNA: TGTGCCACCAGCAGAGAGCTTTCGCACGGGACAGGGCTTTTTTACGAGCAGTACTTC. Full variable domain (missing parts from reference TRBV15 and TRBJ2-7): DAMVIQNPRYQVTQFGKPVTLSCSQTLNHNVMYWYQQKSSQAPKLLFHYYDKDFNNEADTPDNFQSRRPNTSFCFLDIRSPGLGDTAMYLCATSRELSHGTGLFYEQYFGPGTRLTVT.

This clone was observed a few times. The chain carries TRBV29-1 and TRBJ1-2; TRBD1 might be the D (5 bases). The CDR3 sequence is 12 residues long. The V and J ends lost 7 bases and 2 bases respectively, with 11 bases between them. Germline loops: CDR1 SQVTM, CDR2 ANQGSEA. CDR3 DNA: TGCAGCGGGAACGAGGGGAACTATGGCTACACCTTC. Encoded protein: CSGNEGNYGYTF. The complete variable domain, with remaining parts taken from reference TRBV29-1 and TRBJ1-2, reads SAVISQKPSRDICQRGTSLTIQCQVDSQVTMMFWYRQQPGQSLTLIATANQGSEATYESGFVIDKFPISRPNLTFSTLTVSNMSPEDSSIYLCSGNEGNYGYTFGSGTRLTVV.

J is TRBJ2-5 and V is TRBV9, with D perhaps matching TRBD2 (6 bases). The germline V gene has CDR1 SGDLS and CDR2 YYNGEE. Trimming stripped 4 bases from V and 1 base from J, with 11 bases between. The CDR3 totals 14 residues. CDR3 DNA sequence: TGTGCCAGCAGCAAAGCGGGCGGCCAAGAGACCCAGTACTTC. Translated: CASSKAGGQETQYF.

CDR3 sequence: CASSLRQGPYEQYF. CDR3 nucleotides: TGCGCCAGCAGCTTGAGACAGGGGCCCTACGAGCAGTACTTC. The genes are TRBV5-1 and TRBJ2-7; the match to TRBD1 covers 8 bases. The CDR3 extends over 14 amino acids. The V gene's germline CDR1 is SGHRS and CDR2 YFSETQ. The V gene end was trimmed by 1 base and the J gene end by 2 bases; junction bases not matched to a gene: 2. The whole variable domain, remainder taken from reference TRBV5-1 and TRBJ2-7, is KAGVTQTPRYLIKTRGQQVTLSCSPISGHRSVSWYQQTPGQGLQFLFEYFSETQRNKGNFPGRFSGRQFSNSRSEMNVSTLELGDSALYLCASSLRQGPYEQYFGPGTRLTVT.

The CDR3 loop reads CAISVRTGADTGELFF. The CDR3 DNA reads TGTGCCATCAGTGTAAGGACAGGGGCGGACACCGGGGAGCTGTTTTTT. This chain uses TRBV10-3 with TRBJ2-2, with 9 bases lining up with TRBD1. The length of the CDR3 is 16 residues. Germline-derived CDR1 and CDR2 are ENHRY and SYGVKD. V was pared by 4 bases and J by 3 bases, with 6 bases of the junction left unmatched.

The CDR3 loop reads CASSQESGLEQYF. In DNA, the CDR3 is TGCGCCAGCAGCCAAGAATCCGGGTTAGAGCAGTACTTC. The chain couples TRBV4-1 to TRBJ2-7; D call uncertain. This CDR3 is built from 13 residues. Germline V gene data show CDR1 as MGHRA and CDR2 as YSYEKL. With 0 bases removed from V and 7 bases from J, the gap between germline ends came to 10 bases.

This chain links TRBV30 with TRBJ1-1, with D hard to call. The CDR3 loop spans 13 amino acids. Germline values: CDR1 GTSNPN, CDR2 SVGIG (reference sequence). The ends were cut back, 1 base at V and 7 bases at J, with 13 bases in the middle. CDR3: CAWSALVGSEAFF. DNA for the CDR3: TGTGCCTGGAGTGCTTTGGTTGGGAGTGAAGCTTTCTTT.